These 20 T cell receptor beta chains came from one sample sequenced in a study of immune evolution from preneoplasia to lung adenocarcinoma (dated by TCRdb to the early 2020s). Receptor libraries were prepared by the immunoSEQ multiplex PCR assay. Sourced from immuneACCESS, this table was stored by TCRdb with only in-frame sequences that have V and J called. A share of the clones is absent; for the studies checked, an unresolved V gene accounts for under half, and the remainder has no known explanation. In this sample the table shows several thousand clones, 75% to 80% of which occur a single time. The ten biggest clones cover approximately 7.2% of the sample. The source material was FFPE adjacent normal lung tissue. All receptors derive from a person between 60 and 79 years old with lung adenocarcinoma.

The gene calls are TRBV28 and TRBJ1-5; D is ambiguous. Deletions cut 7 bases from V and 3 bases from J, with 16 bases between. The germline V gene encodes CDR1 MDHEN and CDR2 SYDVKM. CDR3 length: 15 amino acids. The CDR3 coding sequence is TGTGCCAGCACCCCCCCCGCCAGAGTCAATCAGCCCCAGCATTTT. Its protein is CASTPPARVNQPQHF.

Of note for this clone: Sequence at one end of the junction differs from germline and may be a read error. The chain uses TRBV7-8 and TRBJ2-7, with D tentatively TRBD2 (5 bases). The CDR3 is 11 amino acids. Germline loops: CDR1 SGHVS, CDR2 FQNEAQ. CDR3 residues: CTSSLGDEQYF. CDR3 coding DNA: TGTACCAGCAGCCTCGGGGACGAGCAGTACTTC.

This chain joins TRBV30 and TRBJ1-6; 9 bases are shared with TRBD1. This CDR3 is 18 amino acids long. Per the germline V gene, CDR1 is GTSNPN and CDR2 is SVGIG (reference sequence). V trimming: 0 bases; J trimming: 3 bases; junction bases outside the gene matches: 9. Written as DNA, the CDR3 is TGTGCCTGGAGTGTATGGGGACAGGGTGAGGGCTATAATTCACCCCTCCACTTT. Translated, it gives CAWSVWGQGEGYNSPLHF. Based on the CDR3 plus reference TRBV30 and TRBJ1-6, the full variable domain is SQTIHQWPATLVQPVGSPLSLECTVEGTSNPNLYWYRQAAGRGLQLLFYSVGIGQISSEVPQNLSASRPQDRQFILSSKKLLLSDSGFYLCAWSVWGQGEGYNSPLHFGNGTRLTVT.

The CDR3: CASSFGLITDTQYF. The CDR3 DNA reads TGCGCCAGCAGCTTCGGACTGATCACAGATACGCAGTATTTT. V is TRBV5-1 and J is TRBJ2-3; perhaps TRBD2 as D (5 bases). This CDR3 has 14 residues. Trimming took 2 bases from V and 2 from J, leaving 9 bases between them. Germline CDR1 and CDR2: SGHRS and YFSETQ.

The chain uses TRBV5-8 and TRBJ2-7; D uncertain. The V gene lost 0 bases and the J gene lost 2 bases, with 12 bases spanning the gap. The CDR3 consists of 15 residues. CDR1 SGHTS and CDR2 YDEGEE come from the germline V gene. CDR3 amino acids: CASSLGMAGTYEQYF. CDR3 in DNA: TGTGCCAGCAGCTTGGGTATGGCCGGCACCTACGAGCAGTACTTC. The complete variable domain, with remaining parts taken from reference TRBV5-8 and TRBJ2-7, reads EAGVTQSPTHLIKTRGQQATLRCSPISGHTSVYWYQQALGLGLQFLLWYDEGEERNRGNFPPRFSGRQFPNYSSELNVNALELEDSALYLCASSLGMAGTYEQYFGPGTRLTVT.

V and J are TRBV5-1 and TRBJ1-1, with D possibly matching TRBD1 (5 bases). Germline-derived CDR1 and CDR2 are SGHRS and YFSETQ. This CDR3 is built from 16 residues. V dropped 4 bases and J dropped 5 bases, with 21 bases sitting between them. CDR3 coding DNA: TGCGCCAGCAGCCCTGGGACGCGGGAAGGTAGGACTGAAGCTTTCTTT. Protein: CASSPGTREGRTEAFF.

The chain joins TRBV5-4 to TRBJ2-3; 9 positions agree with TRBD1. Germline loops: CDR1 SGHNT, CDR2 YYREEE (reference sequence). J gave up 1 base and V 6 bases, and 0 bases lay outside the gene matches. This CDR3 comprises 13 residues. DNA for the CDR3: TGTGCCAGCAACAGGGGGCGCACAGATACGCAGTATTTT. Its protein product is CASNRGRTDTQYF.

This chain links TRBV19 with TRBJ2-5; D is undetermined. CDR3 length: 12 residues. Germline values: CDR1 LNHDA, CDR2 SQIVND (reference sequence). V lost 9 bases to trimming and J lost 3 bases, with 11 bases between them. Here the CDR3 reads CASQSTKETQYF. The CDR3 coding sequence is TGTGCCAGCCAATCCACGAAAGAGACCCAGTACTTC.

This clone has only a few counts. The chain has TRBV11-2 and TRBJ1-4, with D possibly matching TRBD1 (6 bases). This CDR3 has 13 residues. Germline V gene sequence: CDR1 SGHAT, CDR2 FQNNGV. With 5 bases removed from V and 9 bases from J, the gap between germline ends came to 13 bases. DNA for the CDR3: TGTGCCAGCAGCCCACAGGGCCGCCAAAAACTGTTTTTT. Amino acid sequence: CASSPQGRQKLFF. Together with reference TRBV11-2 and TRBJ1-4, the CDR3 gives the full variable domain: EAGVAQSPRYKIIEKRQSVAFWCNPISGHATLYWYQQILGQGPKLLIQFQNNGVVDDSQLPKDRFSAERLKGVDSTLKIQPAKLEDSAVYLCASSPQGRQKLFFGSGTQLSVL.

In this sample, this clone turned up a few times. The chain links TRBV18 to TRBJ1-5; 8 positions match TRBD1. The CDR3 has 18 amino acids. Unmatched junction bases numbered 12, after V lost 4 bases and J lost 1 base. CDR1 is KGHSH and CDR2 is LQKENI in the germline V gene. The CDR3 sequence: CASSQLRQGSGSNQPQHF. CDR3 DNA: TGTGCCAGCTCACAACTAAGACAGGGGTCCGGAAGCAATCAGCCCCAGCATTTT. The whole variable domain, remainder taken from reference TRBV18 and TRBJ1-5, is NAGVMQNPRHLVRRRGQEARLRCSPMKGHSHVYWYRQLPEEGLKFMVYLQKENIIDESGMPKERFSAEFPKEGPSILRIQQVVRGDSAAYFCASSQLRQGSGSNQPQHFGDGTRLSIL.

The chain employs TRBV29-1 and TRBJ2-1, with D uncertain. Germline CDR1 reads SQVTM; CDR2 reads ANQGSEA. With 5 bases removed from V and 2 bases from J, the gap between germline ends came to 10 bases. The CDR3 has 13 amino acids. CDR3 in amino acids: CSVLPRTYNEQFF. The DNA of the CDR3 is TGCAGCGTTTTACCGCGGACCTACAATGAGCAGTTCTTC.

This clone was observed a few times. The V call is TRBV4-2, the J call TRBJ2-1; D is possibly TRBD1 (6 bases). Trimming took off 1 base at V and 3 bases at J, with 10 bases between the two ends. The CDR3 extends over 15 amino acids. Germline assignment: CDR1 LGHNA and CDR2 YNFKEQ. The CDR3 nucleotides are TGTGCCAGCAGCCAAGGACAGGTAGACTACAATGAGCAGTTCTTC. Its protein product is CASSQGQVDYNEQFF.

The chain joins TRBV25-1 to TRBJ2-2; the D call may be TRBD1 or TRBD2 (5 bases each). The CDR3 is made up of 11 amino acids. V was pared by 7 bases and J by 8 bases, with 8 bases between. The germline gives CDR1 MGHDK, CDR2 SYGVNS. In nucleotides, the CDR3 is TGTGCCAGCACTGGGACGGGGGAGCTGTTTTTT. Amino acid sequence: CASTGTGELFF.

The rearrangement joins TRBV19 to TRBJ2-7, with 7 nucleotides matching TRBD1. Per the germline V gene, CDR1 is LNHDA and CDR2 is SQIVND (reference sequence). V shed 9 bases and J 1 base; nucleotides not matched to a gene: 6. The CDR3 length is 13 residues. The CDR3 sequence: CASRNRGSYEQYF. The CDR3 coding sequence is TGTGCCAGCCGAAACAGGGGATCCTACGAGCAGTACTTC.

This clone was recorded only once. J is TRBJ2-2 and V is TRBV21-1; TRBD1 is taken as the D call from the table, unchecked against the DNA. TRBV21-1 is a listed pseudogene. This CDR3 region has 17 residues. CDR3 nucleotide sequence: TGTGCCAGCAGCAACAAGGGGGCTTTTAAAGACACCGGGGAGCTGTTTTTT. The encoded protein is CASSNKGAFKDTGELFF.

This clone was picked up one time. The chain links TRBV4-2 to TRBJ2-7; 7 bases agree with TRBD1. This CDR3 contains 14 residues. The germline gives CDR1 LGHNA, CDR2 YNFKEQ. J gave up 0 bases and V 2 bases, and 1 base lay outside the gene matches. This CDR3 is CASSQTGASYEQYF. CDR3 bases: TGTGCCAGCAGCCAAACAGGGGCCTCCTACGAGCAGTACTTC.

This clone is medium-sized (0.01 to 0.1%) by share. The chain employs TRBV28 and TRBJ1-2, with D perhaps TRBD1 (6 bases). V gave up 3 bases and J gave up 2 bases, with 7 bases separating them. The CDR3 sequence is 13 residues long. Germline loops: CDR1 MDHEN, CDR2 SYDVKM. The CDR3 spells CASSLDRNYGYTF. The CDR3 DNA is TGTGCCAGCAGTTTGGACAGAAACTATGGCTACACCTTC.

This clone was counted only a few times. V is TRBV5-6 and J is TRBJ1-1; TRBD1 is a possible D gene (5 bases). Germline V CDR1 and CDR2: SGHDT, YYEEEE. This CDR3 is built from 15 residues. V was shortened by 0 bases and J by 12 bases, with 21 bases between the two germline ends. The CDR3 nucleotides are TGTGCCAGCAGCTTGGCCGCTAACCTCGGGAGGGGAACTTTCTTT. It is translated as CASSLAANLGRGTFF.

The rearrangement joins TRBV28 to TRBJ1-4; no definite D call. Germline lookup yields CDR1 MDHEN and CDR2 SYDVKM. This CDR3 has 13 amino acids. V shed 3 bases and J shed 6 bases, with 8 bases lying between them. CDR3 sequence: CASSFTMDEKLFF. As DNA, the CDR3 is TGTGCCAGCAGTTTCACCATGGATGAAAAACTGTTTTTT.

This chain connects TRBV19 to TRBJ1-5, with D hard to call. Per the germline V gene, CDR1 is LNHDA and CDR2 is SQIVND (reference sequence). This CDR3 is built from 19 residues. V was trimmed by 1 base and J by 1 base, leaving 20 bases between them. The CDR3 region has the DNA TGTGCCAGTAGTATAGTGCCCGGGTACTCGGTGCCAAGCAATCAGCCCCAGCATTTT. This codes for CASSIVPGYSVPSNQPQHF.